This T cell receptor beta chain originates from a study of T-cell reconstitution after alpha-beta-depleted transplantation in children. Overall study findings and caveats: Several patients had high TCRbeta diversity at day 60; it came from surviving recipient T cells and thymic progenitors.

This CDR3 has 12 amino acids. Between the trimmed V and J ends, which lost 4 bases and 5 bases, there was a span of 12 bases. The germline CDR1 and CDR2 sequences are DFQATT and SNEGSKA (reference sequence). This clonotype has a count of ten or more. What it binds is unknown. The TCRbeta library was prepared with unique molecular identifiers. Using its own MiXCR run on the PCR reads, TCRdb lists one record per CDR3 protein. Among a few hundred thousand distinct CDR3 sequences listed, roughly 26% were seen once. The clonotype comes from a girl aged 2 to 10 with Fanconi anemia, due to receive a stem cell transplant. The sequenced sample was PBMCs, obtained before TCRalphabeta/CD19-depleted stem cell transplant. The chain couples TRBV20-1 to TRBJ2-7, with D tentatively TRBD1 (6 bases). The CDR3 sequence is CSANTGSDEQYF. CDR3 coding DNA: TGCAGTGCTAACACAGGGTCGGACGAGCAGTACTTC.